This T cell receptor (beta chain) was profiled in a study of OX40 agonist ivuxolimab in advanced cancers. About the research overall: An agonistic anti-OX40 (CD134) antibody, ivuxolimab, was used to treat the patients. Partial responses, seen in three patients, involved one hepatocellular carcinoma and two cutaneous melanomas. The study's findings and limits: Individuals who were partial responders at 0.1-3.0 mg/kg had clonal expansion that ranked among the lowest.

In its sample, this clone was seen a few times. Its antigen is unidentified. The CDR3 runs to 15 residues. The V gene's germline CDR1 is MDHEN and CDR2 SYDVKM. Trimming pared 2 bases from V and 8 bases from J, leaving 16 bases between. The assay was immunoSEQ multiplex PCR, and TCRdb's table has in-frame clones only and misses some. The sample contains tens of thousands of clones, 65% to 85% of which appear only once. Blood was sampled at baseline, cycle 4 day 1, and cycle 7 day 1. The chain links TRBV28 to TRBJ2-1, with a possible D match to TRBD1 (6 bases). Sequences were derived from CD4+ or CD8+ T cells sorted from blood, sampled in a trial of the OX40 agonist ivuxolimab. The TCR sequence derives from an adult with an advanced solid tumor such as melanoma, head and neck, liver or kidney cancer. The DNA for the CDR3 is TGTGCCAGCAGTTTACGGTTAGGGGGAGTGTATGAGCAGTTCTTC. Protein sequence: CASSLRLGGVYEQFF.